This T cell receptor (beta chain) derives from a study of cytomegalovirus exposure and HLA in healthy donors. Notes on the study in general: Most of the TCR beta V segments (in an earlier analysis) were productive either about 87% or about 30% of the time. In all likelihood, a cluster of highly shared sequence variants was a sequencing artifact.

This clone is a singleton in its sample. Its antigen remains unidentified. Germline CDR1 is LGHNT and CDR2 is FRNRAP. Trimming left V 0 bases short and J 0 bases short, with 13 bases between. This CDR3 is 17 amino acids long. 13 Jbeta primers and 60 Vbeta primers were used for the PCR. Sequencing was performed with immunoSEQ multiplex PCR; in TCRdb, only in-frame clones are kept and a portion is missing. The sample shows more than 95,000 clones, 80% of them seen only once. The V call is TRBV12-5, the J call TRBJ2-3; tentative D call: TRBD1 (6 bases). Sequenced: PBMCs. The sequence came from a man aged 25 to 40 in good health and CMV-seropositive. CDR3 coding DNA: TGTGCTAGTGGTTTGGTACGCGACAGGCTAAGCACAGATACGCAGTATTTT. This codes for CASGLVRDRLSTDTQYF.